A single sample gave rise to the 9 T cell receptor beta chains below, sequenced in a study of graft-versus-host responses after intestinal transplantation. Data came from immunoSEQ multiplex PCR; TCRdb stores just in-frame clones and leaves some out. The repertoire holds around 77,000 clones, with roughly 94% as singletons. What these receptors recognize is not known. Sequencing was performed on unstimulated CD8+ T cells sorted from spleen or lymph node cells, taken before intestinal transplant. The receptors were gathered from a human donor who received an intestinal transplant.

This clone has a single count. The chain joins TRBV7-7 to TRBJ2-5; perhaps TRBD1 as D (5 bases). This CDR3 is built from 16 residues. V gave up 1 base and J gave up 0 bases, with 12 bases separating them. Germline V CDR1 and CDR2: SSHAT, FNYEAQ (reference sequence). The CDR3 bases are TGTGCCAGCAGCTTAGACGATGTCAGGGACCAAGAGACCCAGTACTTC. It codes for CASSLDDVRDQETQYF. Variable domain in full (rest from reference TRBV7-7 and TRBJ2-5): GAGVSQSPRYKVTKRGQDVTLRCDPISSHATLYWYQQALGQGPEFLTYFNYEAQPDKSGLPSDRFSAERPEGSISTLTIQRTEQRDSAMYRCASSLDDVRDQETQYFGPGTRLLVL.

V usage is TRBV5-1 and J usage is TRBJ1-5; 7 bases map to TRBD1. This CDR3 comprises 16 residues. The junction had 12 bases not matched to a gene; V was cut back by 9 bases and J by 0 bases. Germline V CDR1 and CDR2: SGHRS, YFSETQ. The CDR3 nucleotides are TGCGCCAACTATAAAGGGACAGACTATAGCAATCAGCCCCAGCATTTT. It codes for CANYKGTDYSNQPQHF. Drawing the rest from reference TRBV5-1 and TRBJ1-5, the complete variable domain is KAGVTQTPRYLIKTRGQQVTLSCSPISGHRSVSWYQQTPGQGLQFLFEYFSETQRNKGNFPGRFSGRQFSNSRSEMNVSTLELGDSALYLCANYKGTDYSNQPQHFGDGTRLSIL.

The chain employs TRBV7-8 and TRBJ2-7; D possibly corresponds to TRBD1 (5 bases). V lost 4 bases and J 2 bases, leaving 18 bases between the germline ends. The germline gives CDR1 SGHVS, CDR2 FQNEAQ. This CDR3 comprises 16 residues. CDR3 region: CASSWGSLGIAYEQYF. CDR3 DNA sequence: TGTGCCAGCAGCTGGGGCAGCCTAGGGATCGCCTACGAGCAGTACTTC.

The genes are TRBV6-4 and TRBJ2-3; D gene ambiguous. This CDR3 spans 14 amino acids. The germline CDR1 and CDR2 sequences are MRHNA and SNTAGT. Trimming cost V 2 bases and J 4 bases, with 10 bases left between them. CDR3 in DNA: TGTGCCAGCAGTGACGACCGAGAGGCAGATACGCAGTATTTT. Its translation is CASSDDREADTQYF.

The rearrangement uses TRBV27 and TRBJ2-5, with 12 bases identical to TRBD2. The trim removed 5 bases at V and 3 bases at J, leaving 19 bases unmatched. This CDR3 contains 20 residues. CDR1 MNHEY and CDR2 SMNVEV come from the germline V gene (reference sequence). The CDR3 coding sequence is TGTGCCAGCAGTGGACGGGACACTACGAGACTAGCGGGGGAGAAAGAGACCCAGTACTTC. It is translated as CASSGRDTTRLAGEKETQYF.

The rearrangement joins TRBV18 to TRBJ2-5, with 10 bases lining up with TRBD1. The J call may be in error: the DNA end matches TRBJ2-7 better. The CDR3 spans 14 residues. Germline V gene sequence: CDR1 KGHSH, CDR2 LQKENI. The chain's CDR3 is CASSHADRGYEQYF. The CDR3 bases are TGTGCCAGCTCACACGCGGACAGGGGGTACGAGCAGTACTTC.

This chain links TRBV7-2 with TRBJ2-7; D ambiguous. From germline, CDR1 is SGHTA and CDR2 FQGNSA. CDR3 size: 16 residues. The V end was cut by 3 bases, the J end by 0 bases, with 15 bases between. CDR3 loop: CASSFSPGLISYEQYF. CDR3 DNA sequence: TGTGCCAGCAGCTTCAGTCCCGGTCTTATCTCCTACGAGCAGTACTTC.

The CDR3 loop reads CASSLQGAYGYTF. For the CDR3, the DNA is TGTGCCAGCAGCTTACAGGGGGCCTATGGCTACACCTTC. The chain combines TRBV5-6 with TRBJ1-2; 9 nucleotides agree with TRBD1. Germline values: CDR1 SGHDT, CDR2 YYEEEE. The CDR3 extends over 13 amino acids. After removal of 2 bases from V and 4 bases from J, the junction contained 0 bases not matched to a gene.

The chain carries TRBV27 and TRBJ2-7; no clear D. V gave up 11 bases and J gave up 3 bases, with 11 bases separating them. CDR3 length: 11 residues. Germline assignment: CDR1 MNHEY and CDR2 SMNVEV (reference sequence). In DNA form, the CDR3 reads TGTGCCGTCCGCACCAGCTACGAGCAGTACTTC. Translation: CAVRTSYEQYF.